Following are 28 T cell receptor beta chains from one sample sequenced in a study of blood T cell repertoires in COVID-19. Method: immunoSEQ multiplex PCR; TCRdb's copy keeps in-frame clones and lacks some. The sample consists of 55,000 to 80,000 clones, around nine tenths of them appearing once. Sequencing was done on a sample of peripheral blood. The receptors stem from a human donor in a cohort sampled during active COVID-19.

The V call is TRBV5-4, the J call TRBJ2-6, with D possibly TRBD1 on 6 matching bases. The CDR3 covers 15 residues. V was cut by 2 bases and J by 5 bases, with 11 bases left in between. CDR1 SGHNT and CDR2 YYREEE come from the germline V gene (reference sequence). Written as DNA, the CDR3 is TGTGCCAGCAGCTTACAGGGCACGAGGGCCAACGTCCTGACTTTC. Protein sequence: CASSLQGTRANVLTF.

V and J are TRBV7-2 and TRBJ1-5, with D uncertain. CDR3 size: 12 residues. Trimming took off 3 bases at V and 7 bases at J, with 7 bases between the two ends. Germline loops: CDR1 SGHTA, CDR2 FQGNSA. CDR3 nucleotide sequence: TGTGCCAGCAGCTTTAGAGGGCAGCCCCAGCATTTT. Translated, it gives CASSFRGQPQHF.

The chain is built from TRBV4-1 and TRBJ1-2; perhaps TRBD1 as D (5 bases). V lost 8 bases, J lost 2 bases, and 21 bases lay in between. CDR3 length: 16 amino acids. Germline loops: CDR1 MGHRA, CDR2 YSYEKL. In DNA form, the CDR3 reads TGCGCCAGCTCCCTAGGGCGGCGCGCAGGGAACTATGGCTACACCTTC. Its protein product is CASSLGRRAGNYGYTF.

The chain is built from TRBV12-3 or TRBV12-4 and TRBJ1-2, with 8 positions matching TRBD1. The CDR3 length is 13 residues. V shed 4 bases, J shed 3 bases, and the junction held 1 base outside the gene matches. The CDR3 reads CASSWGQDYGYTF. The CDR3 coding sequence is TGTGCCAGCAGTTGGGGACAGGACTATGGCTACACCTTC.

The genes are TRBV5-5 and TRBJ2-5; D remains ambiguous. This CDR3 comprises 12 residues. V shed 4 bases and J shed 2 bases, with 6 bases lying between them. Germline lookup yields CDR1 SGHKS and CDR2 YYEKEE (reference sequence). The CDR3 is CASSRRQETQYF. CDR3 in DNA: TGTGCCAGCAGCCGGCGGCAAGAGACCCAGTACTTC.

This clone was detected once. In nucleotides, the CDR3 is TGTGCCAGCAGCCCCGAGACAGGACTAGCAGAGACCCAGTACTTC. The encoded protein is CASSPETGLAETQYF. The V gene is TRBV9, the J gene TRBJ2-5, with 8 nucleotides matching TRBD2. Unmatched junction bases numbered 9, after V lost 4 bases and J lost 4 bases. CDR3 size: 15 residues. CDR1 is SGDLS, CDR2 YYNGEE, per germline. Complete variable domain (other parts from reference TRBV9 and TRBJ2-5): DSGVTQTPKHLITATGQRVTLRCSPRSGDLSVYWYQQSLDQGLQFLIQYYNGEERAKGNILERFSAQQFPDLHSELNLSSLELGDSALYFCASSPETGLAETQYFGPGTRLLVL.

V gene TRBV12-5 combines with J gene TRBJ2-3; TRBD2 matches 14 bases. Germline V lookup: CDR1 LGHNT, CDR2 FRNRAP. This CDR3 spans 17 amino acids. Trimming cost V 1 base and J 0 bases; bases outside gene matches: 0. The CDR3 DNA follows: TGTGCTAGTGGTTTGGGACTAGCGGGGGGGAGCACAGATACGCAGTATTTT. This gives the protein CASGLGLAGGSTDTQYF.

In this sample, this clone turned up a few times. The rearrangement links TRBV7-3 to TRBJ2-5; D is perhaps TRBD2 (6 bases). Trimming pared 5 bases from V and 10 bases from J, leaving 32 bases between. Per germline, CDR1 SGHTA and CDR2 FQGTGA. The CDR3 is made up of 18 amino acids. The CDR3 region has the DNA TGTGCCAGCAGCGCGGAACACCTTCTGGGGGGTCCCCCAAGGGGCCAGTACTTC. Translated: CASSAEHLLGGPPRGQYF.

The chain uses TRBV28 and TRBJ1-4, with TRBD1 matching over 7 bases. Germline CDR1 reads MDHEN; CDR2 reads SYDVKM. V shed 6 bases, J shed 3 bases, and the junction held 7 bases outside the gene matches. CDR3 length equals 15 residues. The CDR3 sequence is CASSIQGIANEKLFF. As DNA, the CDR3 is TGTGCCAGCAGCATACAGGGGATAGCTAATGAAAAACTGTTTTTT.

The CDR3 here is CASSVGTSGTLDTQYF. The DNA for the CDR3 is TGTGCCAGCAGCGTAGGGACTAGCGGGACGCTGGATACGCAGTATTTT. This chain uses TRBV9 with TRBJ2-3; 12 nucleotides agree with TRBD2. This CDR3 is 16 amino acids long. V gave up 0 bases and J gave up 6 bases; unmatched junction bases: 5. Looked up from germline, CDR1 is SGDLS and CDR2 is YYNGEE.

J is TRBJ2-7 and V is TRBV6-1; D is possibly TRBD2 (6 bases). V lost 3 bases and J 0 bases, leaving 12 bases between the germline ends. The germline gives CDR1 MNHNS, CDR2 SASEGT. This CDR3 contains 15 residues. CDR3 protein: CASSDGGTTSYEQYF. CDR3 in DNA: TGTGCCAGCAGTGACGGGGGTACCACCTCCTACGAGCAGTACTTC.

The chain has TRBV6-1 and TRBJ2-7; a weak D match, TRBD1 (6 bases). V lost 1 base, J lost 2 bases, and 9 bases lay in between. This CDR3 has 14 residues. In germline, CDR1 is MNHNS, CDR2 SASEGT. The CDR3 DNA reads TGTGCCAGCAGTGAAGGATACAGGGCCTACGAGCAGTACTTC. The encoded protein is CASSEGYRAYEQYF.

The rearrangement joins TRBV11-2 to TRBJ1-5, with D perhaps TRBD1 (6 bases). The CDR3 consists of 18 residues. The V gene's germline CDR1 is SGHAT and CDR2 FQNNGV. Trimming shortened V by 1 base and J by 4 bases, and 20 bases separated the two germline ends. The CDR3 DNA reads TGTGCCAGCAGCTTAGGGGGCTCCAGGGGAGGGAGGAATCAGCCCCAGCATTTT. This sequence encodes CASSLGGSRGGRNQPQHF. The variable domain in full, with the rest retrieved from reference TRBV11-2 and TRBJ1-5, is EAGVAQSPRYKIIEKRQSVAFWCNPISGHATLYWYQQILGQGPKLLIQFQNNGVVDDSQLPKDRFSAERLKGVDSTLKIQPAKLEDSAVYLCASSLGGSRGGRNQPQHFGDGTRLSIL.

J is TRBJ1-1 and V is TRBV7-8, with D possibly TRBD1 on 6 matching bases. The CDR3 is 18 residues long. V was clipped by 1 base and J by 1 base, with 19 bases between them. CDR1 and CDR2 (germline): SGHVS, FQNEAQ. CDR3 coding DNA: TGTGCCAGCAGCTTAGGATTCGGAGTGGGGACACAGAACACTGAAGCTTTCTTT. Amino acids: CASSLGFGVGTQNTEAFF.

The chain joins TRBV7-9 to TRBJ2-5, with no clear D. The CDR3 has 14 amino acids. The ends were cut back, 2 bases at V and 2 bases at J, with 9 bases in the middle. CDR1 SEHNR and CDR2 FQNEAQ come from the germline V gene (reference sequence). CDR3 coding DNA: TGTGCCAGCAGCTTATTCAGTCCACAAGAGACCCAGTACTTC. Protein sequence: CASSLFSPQETQYF.

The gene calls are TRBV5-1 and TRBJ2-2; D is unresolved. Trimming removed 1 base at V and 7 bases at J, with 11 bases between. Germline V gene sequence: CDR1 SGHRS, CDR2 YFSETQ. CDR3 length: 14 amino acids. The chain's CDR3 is CASSLSGFGGELFF. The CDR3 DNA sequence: TGCGCCAGCAGCTTGTCAGGATTCGGCGGGGAGCTGTTTTTT.

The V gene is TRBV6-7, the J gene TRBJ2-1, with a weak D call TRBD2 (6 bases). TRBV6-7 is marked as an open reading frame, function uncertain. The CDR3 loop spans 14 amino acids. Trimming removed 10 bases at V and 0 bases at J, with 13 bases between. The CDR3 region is CANPGLSSYNEQFF. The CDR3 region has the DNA TGTGCCAACCCGGGACTCAGCTCCTACAATGAGCAGTTCTTC.

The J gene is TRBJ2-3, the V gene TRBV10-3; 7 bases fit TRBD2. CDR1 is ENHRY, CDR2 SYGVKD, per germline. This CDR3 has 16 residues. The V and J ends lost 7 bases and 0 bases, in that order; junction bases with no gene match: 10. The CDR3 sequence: CAITQRLAASTDTQYF. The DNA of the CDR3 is TGTGCCATCACCCAAAGGCTAGCGGCTAGCACAGATACGCAGTATTTT.

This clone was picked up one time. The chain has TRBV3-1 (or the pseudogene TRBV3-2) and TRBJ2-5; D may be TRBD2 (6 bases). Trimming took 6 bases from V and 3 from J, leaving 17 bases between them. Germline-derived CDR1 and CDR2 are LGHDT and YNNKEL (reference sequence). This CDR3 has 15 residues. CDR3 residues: CASRRERTTEETQYF. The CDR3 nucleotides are TGTGCCAGCAGACGGGAAAGGACTACCGAAGAGACCCAGTACTTC.

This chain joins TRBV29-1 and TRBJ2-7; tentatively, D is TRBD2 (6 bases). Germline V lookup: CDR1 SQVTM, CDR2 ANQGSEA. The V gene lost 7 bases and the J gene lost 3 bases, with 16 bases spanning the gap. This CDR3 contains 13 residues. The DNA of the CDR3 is TGCAGCGCCCGTACGTTGGGAGGCTACGAGCAGTACTTC. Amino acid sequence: CSARTLGGYEQYF.

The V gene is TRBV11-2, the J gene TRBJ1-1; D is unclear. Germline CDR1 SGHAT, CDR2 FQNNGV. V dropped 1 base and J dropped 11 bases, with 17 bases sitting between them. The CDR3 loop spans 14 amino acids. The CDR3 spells CASSLVRGRTRAFF. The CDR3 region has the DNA TGTGCCAGCAGCTTAGTGCGAGGGAGGACCAGGGCTTTCTTT.

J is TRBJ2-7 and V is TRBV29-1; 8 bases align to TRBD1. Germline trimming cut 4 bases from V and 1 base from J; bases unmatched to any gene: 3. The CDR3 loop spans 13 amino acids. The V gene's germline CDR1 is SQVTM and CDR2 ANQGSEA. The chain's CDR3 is CSVAWDRSYEQYF. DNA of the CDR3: TGCAGCGTTGCCTGGGACAGGTCCTACGAGCAGTACTTC.

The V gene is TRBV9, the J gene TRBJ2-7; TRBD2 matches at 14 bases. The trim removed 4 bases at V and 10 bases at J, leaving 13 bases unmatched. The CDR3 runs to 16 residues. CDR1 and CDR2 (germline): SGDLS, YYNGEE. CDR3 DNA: TGTGCCAGCAGCAAATTTGTGGGACTAGCGGGAGATCTTCAGTACTTC. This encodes CASSKFVGLAGDLQYF.

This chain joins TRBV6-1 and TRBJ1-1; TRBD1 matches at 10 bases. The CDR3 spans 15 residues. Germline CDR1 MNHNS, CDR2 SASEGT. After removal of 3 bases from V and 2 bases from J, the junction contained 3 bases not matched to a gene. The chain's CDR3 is CASSDWTGGNTEAFF. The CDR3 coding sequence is TGTGCCAGCAGTGATTGGACAGGGGGTAACACTGAAGCTTTCTTT.

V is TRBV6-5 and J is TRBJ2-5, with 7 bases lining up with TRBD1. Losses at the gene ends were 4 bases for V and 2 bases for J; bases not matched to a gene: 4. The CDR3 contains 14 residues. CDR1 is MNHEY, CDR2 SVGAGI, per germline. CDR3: CASSSWDSQETQYF. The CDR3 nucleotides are TGTGCCAGCAGTTCCTGGGACAGTCAAGAGACCCAGTACTTC.

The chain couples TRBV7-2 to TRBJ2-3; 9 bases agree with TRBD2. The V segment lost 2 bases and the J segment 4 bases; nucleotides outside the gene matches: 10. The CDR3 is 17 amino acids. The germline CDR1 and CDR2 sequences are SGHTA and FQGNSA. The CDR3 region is CASSLRRRGGPADTQYF. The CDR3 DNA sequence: TGTGCCAGCAGCTTACGACGGCGGGGGGGCCCCGCAGATACGCAGTATTTT.

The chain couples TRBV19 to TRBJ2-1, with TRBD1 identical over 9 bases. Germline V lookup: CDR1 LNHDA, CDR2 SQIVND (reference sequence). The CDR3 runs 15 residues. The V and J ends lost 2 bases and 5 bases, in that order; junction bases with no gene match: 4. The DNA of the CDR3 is TGTGCCAGTAGTATAATACAGGGGGCTAACAATGAGCAGTTCTTC. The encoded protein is CASSIIQGANNEQFF.

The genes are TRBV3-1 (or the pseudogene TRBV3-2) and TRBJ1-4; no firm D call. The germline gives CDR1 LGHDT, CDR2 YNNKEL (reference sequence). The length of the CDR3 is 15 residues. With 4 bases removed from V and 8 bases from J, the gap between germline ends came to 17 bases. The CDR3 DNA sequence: TGTGCCAGCAGCCCTAGAGGCCAAGCCACCGAAAAACTGTTTTTT. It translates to CASSPRGQATEKLFF.